These T cell receptor beta chains were read from a single sample in a study of cytomegalovirus exposure and HLA in healthy donors. Using immunoSEQ multiplex PCR, the repertoire was profiled, and TCRdb retains in-frame clones only, with some absent. Of approximately 170,000 clones in the sample, roughly 80% were seen once. The sequenced sample consisted of PBMCs. The receptors were gathered from a male donor in good health and CMV-seronegative. The CDR3 runs from the conserved cysteine through the conserved F or W. For some rows the clone size is stated as once, few or many, or as a class when expanded; others skip it.

CDR3 protein | clone size | V gene
CASGLGFGRQPQHF | NA | TRBV27
CASSPRLVREQYF | NA | TRBV7-9
CAISESGTASTNEKLFF | once | TRBV6-1
CASSFRDKEQFF | once | TRBV7-2
CSVVIRGSTDTQYF | few | TRBV29-1
CSVRTGGAGELFF | once | TRBV29-1
CASSDRGKGTDTQYF | few | TRBV2
CASSYRQGENYGYTF | NA | TRBV5-1
CASSARLSDTYGYTF | few | TRBV7-9
CASNPRGRDNEQFF | NA | TRBV19